The following is a TCR beta chain sequence with its context. Its antigen is not known. Primers included in the PCR were 60 Vbeta and 13 Jbeta primers. Sequencing was performed with immunoSEQ multiplex PCR; in TCRdb, only in-frame clones are kept and a portion is missing. The data show 90,000 to 120,000 clones, roughly 71% seen once. The CDR3 is 12 residues long. Trimming removed 7 bases at V and 1 base at J, with 7 bases between. CDR1 is ENHRY, CDR2 SYGVKD, per germline. The source of the sample is a study of cytomegalovirus exposure and HLA in healthy donors. Findings of the study overall: CMV serostatus was the only recorded immune exposure for donors. In vitro, three CMV-associated chains proved specific for CMV antigens. Owing to their indistinguishability, certain V segments, notably TRBV6-2 and TRBV6-3, were excluded.

The donors (healthy individuals) were bone marrow donors. This TCR came from a man between 40 and 49 years old in good health and CMV-seropositive. The chain links TRBV10-3 to TRBJ1-1; D gene uncertain. Specimen: PBMCs. CDR3 in DNA: TGTGCCATCACTGGCGGGAACACTGAAGCTTTCTTT. It specifies CAITGGNTEAFF.